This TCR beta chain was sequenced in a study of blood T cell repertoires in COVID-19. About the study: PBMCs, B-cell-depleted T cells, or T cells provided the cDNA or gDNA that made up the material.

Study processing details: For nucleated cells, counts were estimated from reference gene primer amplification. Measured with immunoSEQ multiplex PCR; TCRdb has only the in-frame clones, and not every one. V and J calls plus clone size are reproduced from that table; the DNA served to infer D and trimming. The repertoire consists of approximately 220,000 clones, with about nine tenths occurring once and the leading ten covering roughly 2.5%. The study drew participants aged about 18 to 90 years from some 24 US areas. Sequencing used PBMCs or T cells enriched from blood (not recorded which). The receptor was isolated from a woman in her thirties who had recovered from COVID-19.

The CDR3 protein is CASSRAGRRQETQYF. As DNA, the CDR3 is TGTGCCAGCAGTCGAGCGGGACGGCGACAAGAGACCCAGTACTTC. This sequence joins TRBV6-5 and TRBJ2-5; TRBD2 aligns across 7 bases. The V and J ends lost 5 bases and 2 bases, in that order; junction bases with no gene match: 8. CDR3 length equals 15 residues. The germline CDR1 and CDR2 sequences are MNHEY and SVGAGI.